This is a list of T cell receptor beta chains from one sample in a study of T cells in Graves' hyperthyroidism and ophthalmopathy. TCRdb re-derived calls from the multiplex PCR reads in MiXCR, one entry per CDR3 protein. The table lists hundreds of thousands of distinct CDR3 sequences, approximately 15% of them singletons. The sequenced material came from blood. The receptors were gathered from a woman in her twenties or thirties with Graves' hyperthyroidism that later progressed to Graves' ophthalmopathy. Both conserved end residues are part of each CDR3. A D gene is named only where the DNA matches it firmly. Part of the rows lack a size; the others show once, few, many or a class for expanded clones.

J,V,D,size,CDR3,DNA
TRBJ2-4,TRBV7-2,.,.,CASSLILRVLAKNIQYF,TGTGCCAGCAGCTTAATCTTAAGGGTACTAGCCAAAAACATTCAGTACTTC
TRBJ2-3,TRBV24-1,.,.,CATSDYRPGTDTQYF,TGTGCCACCAGTGACTATCGACCCGGCACAGATACGCAGTATTTT
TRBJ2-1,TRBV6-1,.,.,CAALVSHLGQFF,TGTGCCGCCCTTGTGTCTCACCTTGGGCAGTTCTTC
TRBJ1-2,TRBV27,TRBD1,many,CASSLKDRGYGYTF,TGTGCCAGCAGTTTAAAGGACAGGGGCTATGGCTACACCTTC
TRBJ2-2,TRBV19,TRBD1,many,CASTQDREAGELFF,TGTGCCAGTACTCAGGACAGGGAGGCCGGGGAGCTGTTTTTT
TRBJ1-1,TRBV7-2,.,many,CASSLLLRPYAEAFF,TGTGCCAGCAGCCTCCTTCTGAGACCTTACGCTGAAGCTTTCTTT
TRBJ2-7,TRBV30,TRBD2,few,CAWSVPFPGGLAGTPYEQYF,TGTGCCTGGAGTGTACCTTTTCCCGGGGGACTAGCGGGGACCCCCTACGAGCAGTACTTC
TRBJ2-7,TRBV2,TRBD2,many,CASSRGTSGTSGYEQYF,TGTGCCAGCAGTCGTGGGACATCCGGGACTAGCGGCTACGAGCAGTACTTC
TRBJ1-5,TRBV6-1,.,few,CASSAPPVGNQPQHF,TGTGCCAGCAGTGCGCCCCCTGTGGGCAATCAGCCCCAGCATTTT
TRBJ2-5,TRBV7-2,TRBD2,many,CASSLVAGNQETQYF,TGTGCCAGCAGCTTAGTAGCGGGAAACCAAGAGACCCAGTACTTC
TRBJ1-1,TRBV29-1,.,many,CSVVQDPEAFF,TGCAGCGTTGTCCAAGACCCTGAAGCTTTCTTT
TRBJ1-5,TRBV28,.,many,CASSSKSNQPQHF,TGTGCCAGCAGTTCGAAAAGCAATCAGCCCCAGCATTTT
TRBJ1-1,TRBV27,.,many,CASGGTEPNTEAFF,TGTGCCAGCGGTGGGACGGAACCGAACACTGAAGCTTTCTTT
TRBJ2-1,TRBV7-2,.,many,CASSRDRADAGYNEQFF,TGTGCCAGCAGCAGGGATAGAGCGGACGCGGGGTACAATGAGCAGTTCTTC